Below are 5 T cell receptor beta chains sequenced from a single sample in a study of blood T cell repertoires in COVID-19. Generated by immunoSEQ multiplex PCR, the TCRdb table keeps only in-frame clones and is missing some. The sample consists of hundreds of thousands of clones, roughly 85% of them appearing once. The source material was peripheral blood. The source is a woman aged 25-40 years with active or convalescent COVID-19.

The V and J genes are TRBV7-9 and TRBJ1-3; the D is unclear. Germline V CDR1 and CDR2: SEHNR, FQNEAQ (reference sequence). The CDR3 length is 10 residues. V lost 3 bases, J lost 11 bases, and 5 bases lay in between. As DNA, the CDR3 is TGTGCCAGCAGCTTCTCTGCCATATATTTT. Translating it yields CASSFSAIYF.

In DNA form, the CDR3 reads TGCGCCAGCAGCTTTGGGGCAGCGGGAGGACTAAATGAGCAGTTCTTC. This translates into CASSFGAAGGLNEQFF. The chain has TRBV5-1 and TRBJ2-1, with 9 bases lining up with TRBD2. Germline loops: CDR1 SGHRS, CDR2 YFSETQ. Trimming cost V 2 bases and J 7 bases; bases outside gene matches: 10. CDR3 size: 16 residues.

The CDR3 nucleotides read TGTGCCAGCAGCTCTAGCGGGGCTCCAGATACGCAGTATTTT. Translated, it gives CASSSSGAPDTQYF. This chain links TRBV5-6 with TRBJ2-3; 9 bases are shared with TRBD2. Germline CDR1 and CDR2: SGHDT and YYEEEE. This CDR3 comprises 14 residues. V was clipped by 3 bases and J by 4 bases; unmatched bases: 3.

J is TRBJ1-3 and V is TRBV7-9; a possible D gene is TRBD1 (6 bases). V lost 5 bases to trimming and J lost 4 bases, with 15 bases between them. The germline gives CDR1 SEHNR, CDR2 FQNEAQ (reference sequence). CDR3 length: 15 amino acids. For the CDR3, the DNA is TGTGCCAGCAGCAAATACGGGGGGACAGGAAACACCATATATTTT. This encodes CASSKYGGTGNTIYF. The complete variable domain, with remaining parts taken from reference TRBV7-9 and TRBJ1-3, reads DTGVSQNPRHKITKRGQNVTFRCDPISEHNRLYWYRQTLGQGPEFLTYFQNEAQLEKSRLLSDRFSAERPKGSFSTLEIQRTEQGDSAMYLCASSKYGGTGNTIYFGEGSWLTVV.

The chain has TRBV15 and TRBJ2-7, with 10 bases matching TRBD2. Germline V gene lookup returns CDR1 LNHNV and CDR2 YYDKDF (reference sequence). The length of the CDR3 is 18 residues. The junction had 10 bases not matched to a gene; V was cut back by 0 bases and J by 2 bases. CDR3 in DNA: TGTGCCACCAGCAGAGATCCCCTACTAGCGGGGCGTACCTACGAGCAGTACTTC. This gives the protein CATSRDPLLAGRTYEQYF.